Each of the 11 T cell receptor beta chains below was sequenced from the same sample in a study of T-cell reconstitution after alpha-beta-depleted transplantation in children. This sample's TCRbeta library carried unique molecular identifier barcodes. MiXCR, run by TCRdb on the PCR reads, gives a single entry per CDR3 protein. Of approximately 490,000 distinct CDR3 sequences in the sample, under 15% were seen once. The sequencing here drew on PBMCs from the stem cell graft donor, taken from the stem cell graft. These receptors all stem from a human donor who donated a stem cell graft to a child with combined immunodeficiency.

This clonotype occurred many times. This chain joins TRBV29-1 and TRBJ1-1, with no clear D. With 4 bases removed from V and 2 bases from J, the gap between germline ends came to 5 bases. The CDR3 is 11 amino acids. Germline V gives CDR1 SQVTM, CDR2 ANQGSEA. The CDR3, as DNA: TGCAGCGTTGGCAGAAACACTGAAGCTTTCTTT. Translated, it gives CSVGRNTEAFF.

This chain links TRBV6-2 or TRBV6-3 with TRBJ2-2; TRBD2 matches 10 bases. Per germline, CDR1 MNHEY and CDR2 SVGEGT. V gave up 6 bases and J gave up 6 bases; unmatched junction bases: 13. The CDR3 has 17 residues. The CDR3: CASSLISGLAIPGELFF. CDR3 DNA: TGTGCCAGCAGCTTAATCTCGGGACTAGCGATCCCCGGGGAGCTGTTTTTT.

The CDR3 DNA follows: TGTGCCAGCAGCTTAGGATGGAACCAAGAGACCCAGTACTTC. It is translated as CASSLGWNQETQYF. The gene calls are TRBV7-9 and TRBJ2-5; D is unresolved. Trimming left V 1 base short and J 0 bases short, with 6 bases between. From germline, CDR1 is SEHNR and CDR2 FQNEAQ (reference sequence). The CDR3 spans 14 residues.

This clonotype was found a few times. J is TRBJ2-2 and V is TRBV9; 8 bases match TRBD2. The junction had 11 bases not matched to a gene; V was cut back by 3 bases and J by 7 bases. Germline loops: CDR1 SGDLS, CDR2 YYNGEE. The CDR3 totals 16 residues. This CDR3 reads CASSAQGTRGRGELFF. In DNA form, the CDR3 reads TGTGCCAGCAGCGCCCAGGGGACTAGAGGGCGCGGGGAGCTGTTTTTT.

The chain combines TRBV6-5 with TRBJ2-7; D may be TRBD1 (6 bases). CDR1 and CDR2 from the germline V gene are MNHEY and SVGAGI. The CDR3 is made up of 12 amino acids. Between the trimmed V and J ends, which lost 7 bases and 1 base, there was a span of 8 bases. The CDR3 sequence: CASTGQSYEQYF. DNA of the CDR3: TGTGCCAGCACCGGACAGTCCTACGAGCAGTACTTC.

There are a few counts of this clonotype. This chain links TRBV4-3 with TRBJ2-2; 9 bases align to TRBD2. Germline CDR1 reads LGHNA; CDR2 reads YSLEER. The CDR3 runs 15 residues. The ends lost 1 base at V and 7 bases at J; junction bases unmatched: 4. DNA for the CDR3: TGCGCCAGCAGCCAAGTCTGGACTAGCGTCGGGGAGCTGTTTTTT. Protein product: CASSQVWTSVGELFF.

This clonotype was detected only a few times. This chain joins TRBV10-3 and TRBJ2-1; D gene uncertain. Deletions cut 10 bases from V and 5 bases from J, with 15 bases between. Germline V gene data show CDR1 as ENHRY and CDR2 as SYGVKD. The CDR3 contains 13 residues. The DNA for the CDR3 is TGTGCCACCACACCACCGCCGGACAATGAGCAGTTCTTC. This codes for CATTPPPDNEQFF.

This rearrangement joins TRBV7-9 to TRBJ2-1, with 8 bases aligning to TRBD1. Germline values: CDR1 SEHNR, CDR2 FQNEAQ (reference sequence). CDR3 length: 15 residues. Trimming removed 7 bases from V and 6 bases from J; junction bases left unmatched: 11. In DNA, the CDR3 is TGTGCCAGCACCCAGTTAGAGACAGGGGTCAATGAGCAGTTCTTC. It specifies CASTQLETGVNEQFF. Based on the CDR3 plus reference TRBV7-9 and TRBJ2-1, the full variable domain is DTGVSQNPRHKITKRGQNVTFRCDPISEHNRLYWYRQTLGQGPEFLTYFQNEAQLEKSRLLSDRFSAERPKGSFSTLEIQRTEQGDSAMYLCASTQLETGVNEQFFGPGTRLTVL.

This clonotype was counted at least ten times. Relative to the germline gene, one junction end is altered; a read error may explain this. The chain uses TRBV12-3 or TRBV12-4 and TRBJ2-7; D is perhaps TRBD2 (6 bases). The CDR3 has 12 amino acids. CDR3 sequence: CASSSGAYEQYF. The CDR3 DNA sequence: TGCGCCAGCAGCTCGGGGGCCTACGAGCAGTACTTC.

This clonotype has only a few counts. The genes are TRBV27 and TRBJ2-5, with D tentatively TRBD1 (6 bases). V dropped 6 bases and J dropped 2 bases, with 10 bases sitting between them. This CDR3 is built from 13 residues. Germline CDR1 MNHEY, CDR2 SMNVEV (reference sequence). CDR3 DNA: TGTGCCAGCAGCTGGACAGCACAAGAGACCCAGTACTTC. Its translation: CASSWTAQETQYF.

J is TRBJ2-3 and V is TRBV25-1, with D unresolved. This CDR3 is built from 11 residues. V lost 2 bases, J lost 10 bases, and 7 bases lay in between. Germline CDR1 reads MGHDK; CDR2 reads SYGVNS. CDR3 amino acids: CASSEITAQYF. The CDR3 DNA reads TGTGCCAGCAGTGAAATCACAGCGCAGTATTTT.